These 7 T cell receptor beta chains came from one sample sequenced in a study of identical twins. TCRdb passed the 5' RACE reads through MiXCR, listing each CDR3 protein once. Of 700,000 or so distinct CDR3 sequences listed, 8.5% to 9.5% are singletons. The data also belong to a second study, concerning yellow fever vaccine responses in identical twins.

Sample: PBMCs. All receptors come from a woman aged 18-30 years in good health.

The chain employs TRBV5-6 and TRBJ2-1; D call uncertain. Germline lookup yields CDR1 SGHDT and CDR2 YYEEEE. With 0 bases removed from V and 8 bases from J, the gap between germline ends came to 12 bases. This CDR3 region has 14 residues. The DNA for the CDR3 is TGTGCCAGCAGCTTGGGTGGGGTTAGAGATGAGCAGTTCTTC. Its protein product is CASSLGGVRDEQFF.

This clonotype was seen repeatedly, ten times or more. This chain's CDR3 is CSVALREGGNEQFF. CDR3 bases: TGCAGCGTTGCTCTACGGGAGGGGGGGAATGAGCAGTTCTTC. The genes are TRBV29-1 and TRBJ2-1; 8 nucleotides align to TRBD2. The CDR3 loop spans 14 amino acids. Germline V gives CDR1 SQVTM, CDR2 ANQGSEA. The trim removed 4 bases at V and 7 bases at J, leaving 9 bases unmatched.

A few counts support this clonotype. V is TRBV12-3 or TRBV12-4 and J is TRBJ2-1, with a tentative D call TRBD1 (6 bases). Trimming cost V 2 bases and J 0 bases, with 8 bases left between them. The CDR3 length is 15 residues. CDR3 coding DNA: TGTGCCAGCAGTTTAATGGGACACTCCTACAATGAGCAGTTCTTC. Translation: CASSLMGHSYNEQFF.

The chain carries TRBV11-2 and TRBJ1-6; the D gene is possibly TRBD1 (6 bases). Trimming left V 2 bases short and J 9 bases short, with 14 bases between. This CDR3 is 15 amino acids long. CDR1 and CDR2 from the germline V gene are SGHAT and FQNNGV. The CDR3 loop reads CASSLLTGRSSPLHF. CDR3 bases: TGTGCCAGCAGCTTACTAACAGGGAGGAGTTCACCCCTCCACTTT. The entire variable domain, with the rest obtained from reference TRBV11-2 and TRBJ1-6, is as follows: EAGVAQSPRYKIIEKRQSVAFWCNPISGHATLYWYQQILGQGPKLLIQFQNNGVVDDSQLPKDRFSAERLKGVDSTLKIQPAKLEDSAVYLCASSLLTGRSSPLHFGNGTRLTVT.

In its sample, this clonotype was seen a few times. The chain couples TRBV18 to TRBJ1-1; 7 nucleotides align to TRBD1. This CDR3 has 16 residues. CDR1 is KGHSH and CDR2 is LQKENI in the germline V gene. V gave up 2 bases and J gave up 3 bases; unmatched junction bases: 9. CDR3 region: CASSPKQGLSYTEAFF. The CDR3 nucleotides read TGTGCCAGCTCACCAAAACAGGGGTTAAGTTACACTGAAGCTTTCTTT.

This clonotype was counted only a few times. This rearrangement joins TRBV29-1 to TRBJ2-2; D remains unclear. V lost 3 bases and J lost 0, with 11 bases in between. Germline CDR1 and CDR2: SQVTM and ANQGSEA. This CDR3 is built from 15 residues. CDR3 nucleotides: TGCAGCGTTGAGTGGCGGACCGCGAACACCGGGGAGCTGTTTTTT. It encodes CSVEWRTANTGELFF.

This clonotype was recorded a few times. The genes are TRBV11-1 and TRBJ1-5; 11 positions match TRBD1. The ends lost 3 bases at V and 2 bases at J; junction bases unmatched: 12. The CDR3 runs to 19 residues. Germline V lookup: CDR1 SGHAT, CDR2 FQDESV (reference sequence). CDR3 sequence: CASSFLGQGALMGNQPQHF. The CDR3 nucleotides are TGTGCCAGCAGCTTTCTTGGACAGGGGGCACTTATGGGCAATCAGCCCCAGCATTTT.